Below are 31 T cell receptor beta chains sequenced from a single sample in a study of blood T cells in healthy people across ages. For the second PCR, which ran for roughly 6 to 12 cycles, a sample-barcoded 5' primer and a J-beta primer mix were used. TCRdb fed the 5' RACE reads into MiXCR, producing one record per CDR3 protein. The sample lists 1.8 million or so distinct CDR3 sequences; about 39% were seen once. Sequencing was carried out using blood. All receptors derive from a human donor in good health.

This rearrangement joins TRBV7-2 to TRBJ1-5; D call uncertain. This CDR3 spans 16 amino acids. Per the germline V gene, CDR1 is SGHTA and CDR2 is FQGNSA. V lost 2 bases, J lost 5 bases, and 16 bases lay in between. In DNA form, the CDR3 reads TGTGCCAGCAGCTTAATCTACAGACTCGGTCATCAGCCCCAGCATTTT. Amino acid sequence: CASSLIYRLGHQPQHF.

CDR3 sequence: CASSPEPPGFGGANVLTF. The CDR3 nucleotides are TGTGCCAGCAGCCCCGAACCTCCCGGATTCGGTGGGGCCAACGTCCTGACTTTC. The V and J genes are TRBV6-1 and TRBJ2-6; D is unclear. CDR1 and CDR2 (germline): MNHNS, SASEGT. The CDR3 consists of 18 residues. V was clipped by 6 bases and J by 3 bases, with 21 bases between them.

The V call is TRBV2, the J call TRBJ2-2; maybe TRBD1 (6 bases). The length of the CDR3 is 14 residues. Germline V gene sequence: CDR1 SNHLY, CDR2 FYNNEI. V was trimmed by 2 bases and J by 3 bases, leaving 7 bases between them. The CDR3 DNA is TGTGCCAGCAGTGAAAGGACAGACACCGGGGAGCTGTTTTTT. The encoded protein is CASSERTDTGELFF.

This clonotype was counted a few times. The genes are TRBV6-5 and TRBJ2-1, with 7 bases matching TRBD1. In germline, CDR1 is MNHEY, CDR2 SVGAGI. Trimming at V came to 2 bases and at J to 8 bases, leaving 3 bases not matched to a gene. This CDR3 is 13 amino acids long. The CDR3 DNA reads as TGTGCCAGCAGTTACCGACAGGGAGATGAGCAGTTCTTC. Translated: CASSYRQGDEQFF.

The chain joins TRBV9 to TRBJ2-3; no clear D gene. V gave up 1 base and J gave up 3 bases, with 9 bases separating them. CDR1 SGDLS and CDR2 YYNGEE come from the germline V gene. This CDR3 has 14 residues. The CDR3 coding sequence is TGTGCCAGCAGCGTACTAGAGAGGACAGATACGCAGTATTTT. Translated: CASSVLERTDTQYF.

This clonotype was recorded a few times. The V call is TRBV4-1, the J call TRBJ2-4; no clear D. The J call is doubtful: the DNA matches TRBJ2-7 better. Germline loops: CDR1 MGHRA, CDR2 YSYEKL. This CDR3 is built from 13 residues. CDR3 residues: CASSQEPMLEQYF. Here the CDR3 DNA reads TGCGCCAGCAGCCAAGAACCTATGCTCGAGCAGTACTTC.

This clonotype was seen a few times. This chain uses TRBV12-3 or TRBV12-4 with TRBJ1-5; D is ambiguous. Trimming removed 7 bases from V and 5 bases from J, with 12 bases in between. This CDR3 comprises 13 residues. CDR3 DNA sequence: TGTGCCAGCAACGGAGGGCTATATCAGCCCCAGCATTTT. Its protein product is CASNGGLYQPQHF.

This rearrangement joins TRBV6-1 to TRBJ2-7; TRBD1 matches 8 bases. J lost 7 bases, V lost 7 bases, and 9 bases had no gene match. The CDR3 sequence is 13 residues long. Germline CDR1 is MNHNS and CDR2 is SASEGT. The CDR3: CASKVQGVWEQYF. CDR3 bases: TGTGCCAGCAAGGTACAGGGGGTATGGGAGCAGTACTTC.

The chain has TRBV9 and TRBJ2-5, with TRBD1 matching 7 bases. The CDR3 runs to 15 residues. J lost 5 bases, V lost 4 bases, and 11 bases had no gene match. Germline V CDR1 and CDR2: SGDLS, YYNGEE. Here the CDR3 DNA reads TGTGCCAGCAGCCCTTGGAAGGGGGCCCGGGAGACCCAGTACTTC. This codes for CASSPWKGARETQYF.

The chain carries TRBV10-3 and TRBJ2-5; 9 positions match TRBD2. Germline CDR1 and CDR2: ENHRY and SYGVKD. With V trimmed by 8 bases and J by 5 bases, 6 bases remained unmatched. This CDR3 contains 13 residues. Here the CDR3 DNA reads TGTGCCATCGCGGCGGGGGGGCAGGAGACCCAGTACTTC. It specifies CAIAAGGQETQYF.

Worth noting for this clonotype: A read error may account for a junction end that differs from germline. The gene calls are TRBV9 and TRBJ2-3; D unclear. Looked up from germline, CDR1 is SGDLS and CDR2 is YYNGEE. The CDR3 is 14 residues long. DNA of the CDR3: TGTGCCAGCAGCGTAGAGCATTCCACAGATACGCAGGATTTT. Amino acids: CASSVEHSTDTQDF.

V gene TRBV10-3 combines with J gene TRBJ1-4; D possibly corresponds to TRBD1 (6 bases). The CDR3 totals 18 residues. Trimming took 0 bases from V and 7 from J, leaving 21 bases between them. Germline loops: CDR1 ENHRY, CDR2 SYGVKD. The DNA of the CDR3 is TGTGCCATCAGTGAGTCGGTCTCTATTGGGACAAGTAGTGAAAAACTGTTTTTT. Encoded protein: CAISESVSIGTSSEKLFF.

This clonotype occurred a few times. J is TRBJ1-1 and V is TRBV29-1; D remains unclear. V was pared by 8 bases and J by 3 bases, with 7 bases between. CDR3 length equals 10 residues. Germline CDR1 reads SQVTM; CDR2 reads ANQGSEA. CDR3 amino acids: CSPGDTEAFF. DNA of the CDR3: TGCAGCCCTGGGGACACTGAAGCTTTCTTT.

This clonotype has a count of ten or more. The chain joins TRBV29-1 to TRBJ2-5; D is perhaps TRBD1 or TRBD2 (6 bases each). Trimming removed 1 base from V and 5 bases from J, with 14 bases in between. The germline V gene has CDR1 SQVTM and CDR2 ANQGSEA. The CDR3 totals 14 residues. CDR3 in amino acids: CSVEAGGARETQYF. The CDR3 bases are TGCAGCGTTGAAGCCGGGGGCGCGAGGGAGACCCAGTACTTC.

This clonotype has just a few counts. Here the CDR3 reads CASSLSGGGPYNEQFF. In nucleotides, the CDR3 is TGTGCCAGCAGTTTATCTGGCGGGGGCCCATACAATGAGCAGTTCTTC. This rearrangement joins TRBV28 to TRBJ2-1; D is perhaps TRBD2 (7 bases). The germline CDR1 and CDR2 sequences are MDHEN and SYDVKM. V shed 1 base and J shed 4 bases, with 14 bases lying between them. This CDR3 is 16 amino acids long.

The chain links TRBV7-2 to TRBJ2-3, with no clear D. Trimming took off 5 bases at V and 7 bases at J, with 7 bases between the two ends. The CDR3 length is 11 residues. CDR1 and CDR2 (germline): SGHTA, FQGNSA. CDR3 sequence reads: CASSQRNTQYF. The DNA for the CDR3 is TGTGCCAGCAGCCAAAGGAATACGCAGTATTTT. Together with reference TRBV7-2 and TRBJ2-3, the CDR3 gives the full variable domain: GAGVSQSPSNKVTEKGKDVELRCDPISGHTALYWYRQSLGQGLEFLIYFQGNSAPDKSGLPSDRFSAERTGGSVSTLTIQRTQQEDSAVYLCASSQRNTQYFGPGTRLTVL.

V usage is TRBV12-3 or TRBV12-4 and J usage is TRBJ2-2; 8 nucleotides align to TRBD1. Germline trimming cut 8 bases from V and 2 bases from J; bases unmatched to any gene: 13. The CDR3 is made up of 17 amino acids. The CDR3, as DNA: TGTGCCAGCTATCTGGTGACAGGGGCGATCAACACCGGGGAGCTGTTTTTT. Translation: CASYLVTGAINTGELFF.

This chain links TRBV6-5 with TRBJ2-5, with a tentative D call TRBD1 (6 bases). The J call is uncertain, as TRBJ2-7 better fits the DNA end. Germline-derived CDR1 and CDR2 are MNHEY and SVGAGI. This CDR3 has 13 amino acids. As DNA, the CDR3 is TGTGCCACCGGGACACTCACACCCTACGAGCAGTACTTC. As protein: CATGTLTPYEQYF.

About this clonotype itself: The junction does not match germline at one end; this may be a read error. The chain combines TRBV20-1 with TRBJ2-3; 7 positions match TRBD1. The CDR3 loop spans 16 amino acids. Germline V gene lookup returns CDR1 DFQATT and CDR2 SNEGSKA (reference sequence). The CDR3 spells CSASLPWGTVTDTRYF. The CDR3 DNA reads TGCAGTGCTAGCCTCCCGTGGGGGACAGTCACAGATACGCGGTATTTT.

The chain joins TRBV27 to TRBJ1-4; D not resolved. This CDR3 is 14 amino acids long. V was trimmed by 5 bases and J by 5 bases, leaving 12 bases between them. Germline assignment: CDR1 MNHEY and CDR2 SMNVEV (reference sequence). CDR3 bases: TGTGCCAGCAGTCCCAAGCAATACAATGAAAAACTGTTTTTT. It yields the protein CASSPKQYNEKLFF.

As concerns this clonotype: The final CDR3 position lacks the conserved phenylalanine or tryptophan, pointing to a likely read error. CDR3 nucleotides: TGCAGTGCTCACCGCAGGGAGTTTGAGGGGCAGTACTGC. Translating it yields CSAHRREFEGQYC. V gene TRBV20-1 combines with J gene TRBJ2-1, with D possibly being TRBD1 or TRBD2 (5 bases each). The J call is in doubt because the DNA end fits TRBJ2-7 better. The CDR3 covers 13 residues. Germline assignment: CDR1 DFQATT and CDR2 SNEGSKA (reference sequence).

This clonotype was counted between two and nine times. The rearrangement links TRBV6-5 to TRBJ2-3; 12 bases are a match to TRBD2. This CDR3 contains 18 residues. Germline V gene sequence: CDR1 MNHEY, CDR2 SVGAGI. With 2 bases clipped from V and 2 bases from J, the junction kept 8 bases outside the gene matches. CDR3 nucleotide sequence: TGTGCCAGCAGTTACCGGCCTAGCGGGGGGGCCGTCACAGATACGCAGTATTTT. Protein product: CASSYRPSGGAVTDTQYF.

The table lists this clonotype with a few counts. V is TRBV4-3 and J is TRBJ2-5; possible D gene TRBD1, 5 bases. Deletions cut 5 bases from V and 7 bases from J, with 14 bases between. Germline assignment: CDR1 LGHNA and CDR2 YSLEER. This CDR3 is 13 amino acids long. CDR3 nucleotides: TGCGCCAGCAGCACACAGGTGGAAGGGACCCAGTACTTC. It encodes CASSTQVEGTQYF.

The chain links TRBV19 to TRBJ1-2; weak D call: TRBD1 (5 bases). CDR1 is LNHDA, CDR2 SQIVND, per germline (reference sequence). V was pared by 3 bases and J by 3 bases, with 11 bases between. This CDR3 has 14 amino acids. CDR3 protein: CASSIGPGDYGYTF. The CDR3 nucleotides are TGTGCCAGTAGTATCGGTCCGGGGGACTATGGCTACACCTTC.

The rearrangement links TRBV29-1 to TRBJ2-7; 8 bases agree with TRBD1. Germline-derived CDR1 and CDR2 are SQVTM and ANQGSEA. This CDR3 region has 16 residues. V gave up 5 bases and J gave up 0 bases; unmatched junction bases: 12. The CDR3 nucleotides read TGCAGCGTTAATGGGGTTGCGGACAGGGCCTCCTACGAGCAGTACTTC. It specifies CSVNGVADRASYEQYF.

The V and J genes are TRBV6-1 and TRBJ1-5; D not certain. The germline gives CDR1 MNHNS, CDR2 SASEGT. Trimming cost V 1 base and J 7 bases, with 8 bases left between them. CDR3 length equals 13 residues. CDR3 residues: CASSEDPLQPQHF. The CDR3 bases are TGTGCCAGCAGTGAAGACCCGCTACAGCCCCAGCATTTT.

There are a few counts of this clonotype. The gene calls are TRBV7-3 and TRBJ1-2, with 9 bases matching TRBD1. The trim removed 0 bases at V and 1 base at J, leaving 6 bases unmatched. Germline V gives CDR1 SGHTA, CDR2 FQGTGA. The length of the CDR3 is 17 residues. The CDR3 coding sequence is TGTGCCAGCAGCTTAACAGGGGGACAGGGCCTTAACTATGGCTACACCTTC. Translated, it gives CASSLTGGQGLNYGYTF.

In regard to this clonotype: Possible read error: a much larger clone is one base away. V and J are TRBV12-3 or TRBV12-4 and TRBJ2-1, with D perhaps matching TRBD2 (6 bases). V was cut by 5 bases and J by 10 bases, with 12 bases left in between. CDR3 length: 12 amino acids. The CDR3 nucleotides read TGTGCCAGCAGTACGGGACTCTACGAGCAGTTCTTC. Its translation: CASSTGLYEQFF.

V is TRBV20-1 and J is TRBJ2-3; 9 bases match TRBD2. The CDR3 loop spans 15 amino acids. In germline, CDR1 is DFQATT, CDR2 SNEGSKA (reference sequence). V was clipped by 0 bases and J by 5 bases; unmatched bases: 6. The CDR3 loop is CSAREAGGPGDTQYF. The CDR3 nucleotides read TGCAGTGCTAGAGAGGCGGGGGGGCCTGGAGATACGCAGTATTTT.

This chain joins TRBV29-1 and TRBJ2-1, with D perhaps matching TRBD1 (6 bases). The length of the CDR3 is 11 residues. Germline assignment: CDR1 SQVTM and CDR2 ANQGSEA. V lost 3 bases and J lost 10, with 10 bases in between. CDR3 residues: CSVEDSYEQFF. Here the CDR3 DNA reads TGCAGCGTTGAGGACAGCTACGAGCAGTTCTTC.

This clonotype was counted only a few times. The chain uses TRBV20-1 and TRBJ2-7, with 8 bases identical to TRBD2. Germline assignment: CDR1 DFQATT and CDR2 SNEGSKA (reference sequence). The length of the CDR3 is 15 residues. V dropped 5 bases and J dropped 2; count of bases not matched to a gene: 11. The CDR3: CSALPPGGTTYEQYF. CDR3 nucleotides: TGCAGTGCTCTCCCGCCGGGGGGGACAACCTACGAGCAGTACTTC.